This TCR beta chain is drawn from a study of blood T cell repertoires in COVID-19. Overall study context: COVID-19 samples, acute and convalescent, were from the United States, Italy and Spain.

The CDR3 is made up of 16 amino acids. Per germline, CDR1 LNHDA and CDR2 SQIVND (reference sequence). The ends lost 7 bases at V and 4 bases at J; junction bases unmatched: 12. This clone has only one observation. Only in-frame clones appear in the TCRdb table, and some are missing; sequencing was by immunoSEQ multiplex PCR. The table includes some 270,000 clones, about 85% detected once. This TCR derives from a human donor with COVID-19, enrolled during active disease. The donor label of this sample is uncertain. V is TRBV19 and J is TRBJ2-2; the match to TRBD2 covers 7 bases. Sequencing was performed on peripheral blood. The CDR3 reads CASNSRGGSPTGELFF. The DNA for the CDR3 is TGTGCCAGTAATTCGAGAGGCGGGAGCCCCACCGGGGAGCTGTTTTTT.